These 7 T cell receptor beta chains originate from one sample sequenced in a study of long-term antiretroviral therapy in people with HIV. The libraries were made with immunoSEQ v3.0 at survey level. Profiled with immunoSEQ multiplex PCR; TCRdb holds only in-frame clones, not every one. The sample has 25,000 to 35,000 clones, 75% to 90% seen once. The starting material was unsorted PBMCs, obtained 3.2 years before starting antiretroviral therapy. The receptors were gathered from a man between 50 and 59 years old with HIV.

V is TRBV30 and J is TRBJ1-5, with D perhaps matching TRBD1 (5 bases). CDR3 length: 17 residues. V was pared by 5 bases and J by 1 base, with 21 bases between. Germline V gene lookup returns CDR1 GTSNPN and CDR2 SVGIG (reference sequence). The CDR3 DNA is TGTGCCTGGGGGGGGACTTCAAGCGGGGTGAGCAATCAGCCCCAGCATTTT. Encoded protein: CAWGGTSSGVSNQPQHF.

J is TRBJ2-1 and V is TRBV2, with 11 bases identical to TRBD2. CDR1 is SNHLY, CDR2 FYNNEI, per germline. This CDR3 is built from 14 residues. Trimming at V came to 4 bases and at J to 10 bases, leaving 6 bases not matched to a gene. CDR3 sequence: CASSGLAGGGEQFF. In DNA form, the CDR3 reads TGTGCCAGCAGTGGGCTAGCGGGAGGTGGAGAGCAGTTCTTC.

The CDR3: CASSRGTSGGALPGELFF. CDR3 DNA sequence: TGCGCCAGCAGCCGAGGGACTAGCGGGGGGGCATTGCCCGGGGAGCTGTTTTTT. The chain is built from TRBV4-3 and TRBJ2-2; TRBD2 matches 16 bases. The CDR3 is made up of 18 amino acids. From germline, CDR1 is LGHNA and CDR2 YSLEER. The junction had 8 bases not matched to a gene; V was cut back by 4 bases and J by 6 bases.

Written as DNA, the CDR3 is TGTGCCAGTAGTCCCTCCCCGTCATCGGCCACGCAGTATTTT. Its translation is CASSPSPSSATQYF. The chain couples TRBV19 to TRBJ2-3; no clear D. The CDR3 sequence is 14 residues long. V was cut by 5 bases and J by 9 bases, with 18 bases left in between. CDR1 is LNHDA, CDR2 SQIVND, per germline (reference sequence).

This clone has a single count. J is TRBJ2-2 and V is TRBV27; possibly TRBD1 or TRBD2 for D (5 bases each). This CDR3 is 16 amino acids long. CDR1 and CDR2 (germline): MNHEY, SMNVEV (reference sequence). V gave up 8 bases and J gave up 0 bases, with 16 bases separating them. CDR3 sequence: CASSLGDRANTGELFF. Written as DNA, the CDR3 is TGTGCCAGCTCTCTGGGGGACCGAGCGAACACCGGGGAGCTGTTTTTT.

The chain employs TRBV4-1 and TRBJ2-5; TRBD2 aligns across 9 bases. The J segment lost 0 bases and the V segment lost 1 base, leaving 6 bases of the junction unmatched. Germline V gives CDR1 MGHRA, CDR2 YSYEKL. This CDR3 is built from 17 residues. CDR3 in DNA: TGCGCCAGCAGCCAAGGGGCTAGCGGGGTCTACCAAGAGACCCAGTACTTC. Translated, it gives CASSQGASGVYQETQYF.

The J gene is TRBJ2-7, the V gene TRBV2; D is perhaps TRBD1 or TRBD2 (6 bases each). CDR3 length: 15 residues. V lost 6 bases and J lost 4, with 19 bases in between. Looked up from germline, CDR1 is SNHLY and CDR2 is FYNNEI. As DNA, the CDR3 is TGTGCCAGCAGGGCGGAGGGACAAGCTCCATACGAGCAGTACTTC. This encodes CASRAEGQAPYEQYF. The whole variable domain, filled in from reference TRBV2 and TRBJ2-7, reads EPEVTQTPSHQVTQMGQEVILRCVPISNHLYFYWYRQILGQKVEFLVSFYNNEISEKSEIFDDQFSVERPDGSNFTLKIRSTKLEDSAMYFCASRAEGQAPYEQYFGPGTRLTVT.